This section outlines one TCR beta chain sequence together with its context. Its binding antigen is unknown. Base quality data are lacking; no much larger clone is found one base away. Using the deep immunoSEQ assay, TCR CDR3 regions were amplified from genomic DNA by multiplex PCR. For each cell subset, the extracted genomic DNA was distributed evenly across all wells of several immunoSEQ 96-well plates, and each plate served as one replicate. For sorted subsets, roughly 200 ng of genomic DNA, equivalent to some 33,000 T cell genomes, went into each replicate PCR. Purified libraries were quantified with a Qubit 3.0 fluorometer, sized on a Bioanalyzer 2100, and re-quantified with the KAPA Library Quantification kit. Each immunoSEQ 96-well plate was sequenced on its own single-read 150-cycle Illumina NextSeq 550 flow cell. Under the source paper's analysis protocol: Because the immunoSEQ output included only junctional sequences and no quality scores, the filtering could not be the same as the filtering used for full-length reads. To assign V/J genes and CDR3, sequences were annotated against IMGT germline references using PyIR, a Python wrapper for IgBLAST v1.9. Reads were filtered out if the reads had weak V/J assignments (E-value above 1e-6), no CDR3, stop codons, out-of-frame junctions, or ambiguous translated residues. V3J clonotypes were defined as sequences sharing the same inferred V gene, J gene, and CDR3 amino acid sequence. Percentage overlap between repertoires was computed as shared unique clonotypes divided by the size of the smaller repertoire. RTK rarefaction, the Chao1 estimator, and Recon v2.1 estimates of unobserved clonotypes were used to assess repertoire richness. Generation probabilities were computed with OLGA for all TCRbeta clonotypes obtained by the gDNA method from a handful of donors. TCRdb carries this immuneACCESS record with in-frame sequences only. Its versions omit some clonotypes, under half of them owing to an unresolved V gene in the studies checked, with the rest unexplained. That table is the source of V, J and clone size, and D and trimming were worked out from the DNA. The sample table records 2 million to 2.5 million clones; approximately 96% of these occur just once. The ten most abundant clones make up less than 0.15% of the sample.

The donors were healthy, HIV-negative adults with no recently reported acute infections or vaccinations. Every donor was a Caucasian adult residing in Nashville, Tennessee, USA. CD4+ T cells were enriched by magnetic negative selection; naive cells were then positively selected on CD45RA, and the negative fraction formed the memory subset. Blood was collected by leukapheresis, and PBMCs were isolated by Ficoll-Histopaque density gradient centrifugation and then cryopreserved in liquid nitrogen vapor phase. Purity and quantity of every magnetically sorted T cell population were checked by analytical flow cytometry. Each sorted fraction had its genomic DNA isolated and then quantified by UV absorbance on a Nanodrop 2000c. The data were taken from a study of shared clonotypes between healthy human individuals (dated by TCRdb to the early 2020s). Concerning the study at large: Two women and three men aged 18 to 49 years were included in the cohort. To increase sequencing depth and limit assay-specific biases, different laboratories used diverse techniques to prepare libraries and sequence TCR repertoires. For each donor, CD4 naive and CD4 memory were each run on three plates, CD8 naive on two plates, and CD8 memory on one plate. Each donor's leukapheresis produced roughly between about 0.9 and 9.5 billion PBMCs. To estimate repertoire size and how much clonotypes are shared between individuals, the study performed deep sequencing of blood TCR repertoires from a few healthy adults. Here is what the overall study found, with its caveats: Incomplete sequencing was indicated by rarefaction of sorted-subset datasets, despite the large sequencing depth. Sampling was restricted to blood, and TCR repertoires in tissues likely differ from the TCR repertoires found in blood. Across four donors, around 5.4% of naive CD4, roughly 3.8% of naive CD8, under 2.5% of memory CD4, and 0.4% to 0.45% of memory CD8 clonotypes were shared. Based on pairwise subsampling, the degree of clonotype sharing among donors was expected to be affected by sequencing depth. Compared with non-shared clonotypes, clonotypes shared by all four sorted-subset donors had higher generation probabilities. Naive subsets generally had larger estimated clonotype richness than memory subsets did. The small number of donors limited the genetic and exposure-history diversity represented.

Trimming accounts for 2 bases at V and 9 bases at J, while the number of junction bases matched to no gene is 2. CDR1 and CDR2, looked up from the germline V gene, are SNHLY and FYNNEI. Including the terminal cysteine and phenylalanine, the CDR3 comprises 15 residues. Of the read, only the CDR3 DNA is kept; its 45 bases are in frame from base 1. The specimen was naive CD4+ T cells sorted from blood. The meaning of the sample's cell subset or site label: CD45RA+ positively selected. The V gene is TRBV2 and the J gene is TRBJ1-6; 12 central bases correspond to TRBD1. The clonotype was recovered from a man between 18 and 35 years old in good health. The base sequence is TGTGCCAGCAGTGAAAGGGGACAGGGGGCTTCACCCCTCCACTTT. This sequence encodes CASSERGQGASPLHF.